Shown below are 9 T cell receptor beta chains from a single sample sequenced in a study of T cell repertoires in cytomegalovirus infection. TCRdb reprocessed the reads via MiXCR and lists one record per CDR3 protein. Found here are about 400,000 distinct CDR3 sequences, 15% to 20% of them singletons; the top ten hold around 10%. Material: PBMCs. These receptors were taken from a human donor in good health (CMV status not recorded). Some clones in this sample may be carry-over from other donors' samples.

Concerning this clonotype: The junction and the germline gene differ at one end; a read error may be behind it. CDR3 bases: TGTGCCAGCAGCTCAGGGGGCCCCTTTGGGCTCATGAACAATGAAGCTTTCTTT. It translates to CASSSGGPFGLMNNEAFF. The chain joins TRBV6-6 to TRBJ1-1; 8 bases map to TRBD1. In germline, CDR1 is MNHNY, CDR2 SVGAGI (reference sequence). CDR3 length equals 18 residues.

This rearrangement joins TRBV12-5 to TRBJ2-6; no reliable D call. CDR3 size: 12 residues. Germline assignment: CDR1 LGHNT and CDR2 FRNRAP. The V and J ends lost 6 bases and 4 bases respectively, with 4 bases between them. Written as DNA, the CDR3 is TGTGCTAGTGGGACAGGGGCCAACGTCCTGACTTTC. This translates into CASGTGANVLTF.

This clonotype was seen only a few times. This chain connects TRBV5-4 to TRBJ2-7; the match to TRBD2 covers 10 bases. Germline V lookup: CDR1 SGHNT, CDR2 YYREEE (reference sequence). V lost 4 bases, J lost 2 bases, and 12 bases stayed unmatched. The CDR3 runs 17 residues. CDR3 sequence (DNA): TGTGCCAGCAGCCGATCATCCGGGACTAGCGCCACCTACGAGCAGTACTTC. Encoded protein: CASSRSSGTSATYEQYF. Complete variable domain (other parts from reference TRBV5-4 and TRBJ2-7): ETGVTQSPTHLIKTRGQQVTLRCSSQSGHNTVSWYQQALGQGPQFIFQYYREEENGRGNFPPRFSGLQFPNYSSELNVNALELDDSALYLCASSRSSGTSATYEQYFGPGTRLTVT.

This clonotype has more than one count but fewer than ten. This chain uses TRBV10-3 with TRBJ2-2; D remains unclear. This CDR3 comprises 12 residues. Germline-derived CDR1 and CDR2 are ENHRY and SYGVKD. With 6 bases removed from V and 6 bases from J, the gap between germline ends came to 8 bases. The CDR3 spells CAIRPPAGELFF. In DNA, the CDR3 is TGTGCCATCAGACCCCCCGCCGGGGAGCTGTTTTTT.

The CDR3 protein is CASSLAIYNGEQYF. Written as DNA, the CDR3 is TGTGCCAGCAGCTTAGCCATCTACAATGGGGAGCAGTACTTC. The V and J genes are TRBV11-2 and TRBJ2-7; D gene ambiguous. Trimming stripped 1 base from V and 7 bases from J, with 14 bases between. Germline V gives CDR1 SGHAT, CDR2 FQNNGV. The CDR3 runs 14 residues. The complete variable domain, with remaining parts taken from reference TRBV11-2 and TRBJ2-7, reads EAGVAQSPRYKIIEKRQSVAFWCNPISGHATLYWYQQILGQGPKLLIQFQNNGVVDDSQLPKDRFSAERLKGVDSTLKIQPAKLEDSAVYLCASSLAIYNGEQYFGPGTRLTVT.

This chain connects TRBV12-5 to TRBJ2-5; possibly TRBD1 for D (5 bases). The germline V and J ends were trimmed by 0 bases and 7 bases, with 24 bases remaining between them. Germline CDR1 and CDR2: LGHNT and FRNRAP. The CDR3 runs 18 residues. This CDR3 reads CASGLVLGQASRFGTQYF. The CDR3 DNA reads TGTGCTAGTGGTTTGGTACTGGGGCAGGCGTCTAGGTTTGGGACCCAGTACTTC.

This clonotype appeared a few times. This chain links TRBV4-3 with TRBJ2-3, with TRBD2 identical over 7 bases. From germline, CDR1 is LGHNA and CDR2 YSLEER. J gave up 2 bases and V 0 bases, and 5 bases lay outside the gene matches. The CDR3 runs 16 residues. CDR3 in amino acids: CASSQELSGNTDTQYF. DNA of the CDR3: TGCGCCAGCAGCCAAGAATTAAGCGGGAACACAGATACGCAGTATTTT.

This chain uses TRBV10-3 with TRBJ2-1; no firm D call. CDR1 is ENHRY, CDR2 SYGVKD, per germline. There are 14 residues in the CDR3. Between the trimmed V and J ends, which lost 0 bases and 8 bases, there was a span of 11 bases. The DNA for the CDR3 is TGTGCCATCAGTGAGTCTGCGGCGTCGGATGAGCAGTTCTTC. Its translation is CAISESAASDEQFF.

This clonotype was counted only a few times. The V and J genes are TRBV7-2 and TRBJ2-3, with 12 bases fitting TRBD2. Trimming removed 1 base from V and 5 bases from J; junction bases left unmatched: 7. This CDR3 has 17 residues. Germline values: CDR1 SGHTA, CDR2 FQGNSA. CDR3 bases: TGTGCCAGCAGCTTAGTGGCTAGCGGGAGGGGAGAAGATACGCAGTATTTT. Protein product: CASSLVASGRGEDTQYF.